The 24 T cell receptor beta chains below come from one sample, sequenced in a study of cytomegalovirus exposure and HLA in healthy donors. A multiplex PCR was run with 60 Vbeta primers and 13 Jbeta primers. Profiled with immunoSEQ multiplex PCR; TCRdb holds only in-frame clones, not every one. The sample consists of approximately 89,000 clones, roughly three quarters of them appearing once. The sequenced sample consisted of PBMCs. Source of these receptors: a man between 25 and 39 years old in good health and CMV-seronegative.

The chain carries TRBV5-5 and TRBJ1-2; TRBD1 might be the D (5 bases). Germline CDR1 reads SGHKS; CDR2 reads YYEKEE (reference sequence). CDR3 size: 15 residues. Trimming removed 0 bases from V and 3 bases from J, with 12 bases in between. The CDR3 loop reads CASSLGQPADYGYTF. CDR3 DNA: TGTGCCAGCAGCTTGGGACAGCCCGCTGACTATGGCTACACCTTC.

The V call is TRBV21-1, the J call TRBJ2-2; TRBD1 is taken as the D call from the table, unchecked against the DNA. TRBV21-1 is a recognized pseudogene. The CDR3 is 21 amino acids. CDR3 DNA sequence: TGTGCCAGCAGCAAAGGCCCGGGACAGGGGGCTGGTCGCTCTGACACCGGGGAGCTGTTTTTT. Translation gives CASSKGPGQGAGRSDTGELFF.

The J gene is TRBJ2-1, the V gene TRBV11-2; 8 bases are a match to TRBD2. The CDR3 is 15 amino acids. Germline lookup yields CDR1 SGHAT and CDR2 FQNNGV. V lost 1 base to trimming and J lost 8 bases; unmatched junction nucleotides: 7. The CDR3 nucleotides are TGTGCCAGCAGCTTAGGGGGACTAGTTAACGATGAGCAGTTCTTC. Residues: CASSLGGLVNDEQFF.

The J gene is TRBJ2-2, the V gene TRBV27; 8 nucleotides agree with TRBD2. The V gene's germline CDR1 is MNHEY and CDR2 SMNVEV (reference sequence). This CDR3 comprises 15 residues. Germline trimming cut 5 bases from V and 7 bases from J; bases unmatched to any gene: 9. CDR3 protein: CASSHLGGRRGELFF. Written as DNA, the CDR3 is TGTGCCAGCAGTCACCTGGGCGGGAGGCGCGGGGAGCTGTTTTTT.

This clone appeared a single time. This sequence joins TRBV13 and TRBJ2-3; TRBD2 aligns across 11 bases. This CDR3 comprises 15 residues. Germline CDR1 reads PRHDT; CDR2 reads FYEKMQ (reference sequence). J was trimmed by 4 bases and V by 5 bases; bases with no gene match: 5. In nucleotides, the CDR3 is TGTGCCAGCAGCAAAACTAGCGGGGGAGCAGATACGCAGTATTTT. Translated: CASSKTSGGADTQYF.

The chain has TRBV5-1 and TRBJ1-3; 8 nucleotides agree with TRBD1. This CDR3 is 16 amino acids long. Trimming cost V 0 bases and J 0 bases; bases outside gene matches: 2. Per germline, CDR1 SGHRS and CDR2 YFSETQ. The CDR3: CASSLDGTGSGNTIYF. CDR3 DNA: TGCGCCAGCAGCTTGGATGGGACAGGCTCTGGAAACACCATATATTTT.

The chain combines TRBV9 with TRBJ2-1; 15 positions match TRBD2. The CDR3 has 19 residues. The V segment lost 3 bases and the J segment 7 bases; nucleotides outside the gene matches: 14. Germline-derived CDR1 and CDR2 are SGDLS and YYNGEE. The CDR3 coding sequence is TGTGCCAGCAGCGCAAGGACTAGCGGGAGGGCCAGAAGTGATAATGAGCAGTTCTTC. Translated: CASSARTSGRARSDNEQFF.

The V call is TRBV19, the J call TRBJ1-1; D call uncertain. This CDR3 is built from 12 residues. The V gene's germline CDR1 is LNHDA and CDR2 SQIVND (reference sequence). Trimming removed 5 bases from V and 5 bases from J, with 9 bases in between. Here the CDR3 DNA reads TGTGCCAGTAGTCCGGGGAGGACTGAAGCTTTCTTT. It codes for CASSPGRTEAFF. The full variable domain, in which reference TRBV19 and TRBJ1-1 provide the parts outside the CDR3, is DGGITQSPKYLFRKEGQNVTLSCEQNLNHDAMYWYRQDPGQGLRLIYYSQIVNDFQKGDIAEGYSVSREKKESFPLTVTSAQKNPTAFYLCASSPGRTEAFFGQGTRLTVV.

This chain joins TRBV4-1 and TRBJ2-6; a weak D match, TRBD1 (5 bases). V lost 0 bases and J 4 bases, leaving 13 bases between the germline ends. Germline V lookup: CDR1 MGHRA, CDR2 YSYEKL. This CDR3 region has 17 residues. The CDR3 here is CASSQDRGQAGANVLTF. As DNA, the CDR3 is TGCGCCAGCAGCCAAGATAGGGGCCAGGCGGGGGCCAACGTCCTGACTTTC.

The CDR3 region is CASSEHRTGNNQPQHF. The CDR3 DNA sequence: TGTGCCAGCAGTGAACATCGGACAGGGAACAATCAGCCCCAGCATTTT. The chain couples TRBV6-1 to TRBJ1-5, with 8 bases aligning to TRBD1. V was clipped by 2 bases and J by 3 bases; unmatched bases: 6. This CDR3 comprises 16 residues. Looked up from germline, CDR1 is MNHNS and CDR2 is SASEGT.

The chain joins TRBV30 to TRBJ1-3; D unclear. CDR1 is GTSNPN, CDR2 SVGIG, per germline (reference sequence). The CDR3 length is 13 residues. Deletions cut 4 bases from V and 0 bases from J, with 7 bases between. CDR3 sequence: CAWNSGSGNTIYF. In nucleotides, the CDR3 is TGTGCCTGGAATTCAGGCTCTGGAAACACCATATATTTT.

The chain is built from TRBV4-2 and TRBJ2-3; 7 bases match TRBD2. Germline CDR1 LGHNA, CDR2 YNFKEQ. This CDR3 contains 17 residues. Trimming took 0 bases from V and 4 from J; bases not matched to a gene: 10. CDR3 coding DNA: TGTGCCAGCAGCCAAGAACTGGCGGGAGTCGGCCCAGATACGCAGTATTTT. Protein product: CASSQELAGVGPDTQYF.

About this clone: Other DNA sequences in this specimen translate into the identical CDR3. The CDR3 sequence is CASSTYNQPQHF. CDR3 DNA sequence: TGTGCCAGTAGCACCTACAATCAGCCCCAGCATTTT. V usage is TRBV19 and J usage is TRBJ1-5; no clear D. This CDR3 is built from 12 residues. Germline V gives CDR1 LNHDA, CDR2 SQIVND (reference sequence). Trimming removed 6 bases at V and 3 bases at J, with 6 bases between.

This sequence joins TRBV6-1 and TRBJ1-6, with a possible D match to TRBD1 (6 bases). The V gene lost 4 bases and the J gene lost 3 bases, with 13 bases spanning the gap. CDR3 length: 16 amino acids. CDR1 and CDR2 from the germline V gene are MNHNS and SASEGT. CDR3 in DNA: TGTGCCAGCAGTGGAGGACAGACCTACTATAATTCACCCCTCCACTTT. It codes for CASSGGQTYYNSPLHF.

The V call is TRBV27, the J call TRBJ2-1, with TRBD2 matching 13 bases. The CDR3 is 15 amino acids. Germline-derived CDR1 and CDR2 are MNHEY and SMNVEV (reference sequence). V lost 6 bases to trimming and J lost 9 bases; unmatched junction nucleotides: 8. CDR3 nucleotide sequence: TGTGCCAGCAGCTACCGGACTAGCGGGAGAATTGAGCAGTTCTTC. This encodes CASSYRTSGRIEQFF.

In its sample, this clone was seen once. The CDR3 here is CAWDRQSSYEQYF. The CDR3 coding sequence is TGTGCCTGGGACAGGCAGAGCTCCTACGAGCAGTACTTC. The V call is TRBV30, the J call TRBJ2-7; TRBD1 is a possible D gene (6 bases). This CDR3 has 13 residues. Deletions cut 5 bases from V and 0 bases from J, with 11 bases between. Germline V gene data show CDR1 as GTSNPN and CDR2 as SVGIG (reference sequence).

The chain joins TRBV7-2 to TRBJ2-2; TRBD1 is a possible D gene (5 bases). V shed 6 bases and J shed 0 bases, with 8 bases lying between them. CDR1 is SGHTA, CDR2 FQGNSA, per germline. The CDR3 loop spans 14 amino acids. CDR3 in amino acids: CASRRGANTGELFF. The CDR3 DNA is TGTGCCAGCAGAAGGGGCGCGAACACCGGGGAGCTGTTTTTT.

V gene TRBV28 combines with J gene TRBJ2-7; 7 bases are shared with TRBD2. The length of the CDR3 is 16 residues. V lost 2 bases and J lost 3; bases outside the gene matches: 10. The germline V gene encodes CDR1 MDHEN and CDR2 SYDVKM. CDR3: CASSLMFRREIYEQYF. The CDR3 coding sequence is TGTGCCAGCAGTTTAATGTTCCGGCGGGAGATCTACGAGCAGTACTTC.

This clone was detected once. The CDR3 reads CASSGNMEGIYEQYF. The CDR3 coding sequence is TGTGCCAGCAGCGGGAACATGGAAGGAATCTACGAGCAGTACTTC. The chain joins TRBV2 to TRBJ2-7; tentative D call: TRBD2 (5 bases). From germline, CDR1 is SNHLY and CDR2 FYNNEI. This CDR3 contains 15 residues. The ends were cut back, 6 bases at V and 3 bases at J, with 18 bases in the middle.

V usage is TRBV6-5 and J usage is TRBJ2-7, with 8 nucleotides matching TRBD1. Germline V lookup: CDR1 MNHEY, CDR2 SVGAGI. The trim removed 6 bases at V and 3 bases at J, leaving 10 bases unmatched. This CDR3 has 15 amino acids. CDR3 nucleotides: TGTGCCAGCAGCCTCAAGCAGGGGGCAGGCTACGAGCAGTACTTC. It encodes CASSLKQGAGYEQYF.

The CDR3 region is CATSRGPSSYNEQFF. DNA of the CDR3: TGTGCCACCAGCAGAGGCCCGAGCTCCTACAATGAGCAGTTCTTC. V and J are TRBV15 and TRBJ2-1; D not certain. The V gene's germline CDR1 is LNHNV and CDR2 YYDKDF (reference sequence). This CDR3 comprises 15 residues. The ends were cut back, 1 base at V and 0 bases at J, with 7 bases in the middle.

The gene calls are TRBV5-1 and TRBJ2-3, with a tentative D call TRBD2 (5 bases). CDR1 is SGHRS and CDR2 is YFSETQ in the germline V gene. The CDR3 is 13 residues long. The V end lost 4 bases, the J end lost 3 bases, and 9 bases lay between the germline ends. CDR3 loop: CASSRGWTDTQYF. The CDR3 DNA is TGCGCCAGCAGCCGGGGATGGACAGATACGCAGTATTTT.

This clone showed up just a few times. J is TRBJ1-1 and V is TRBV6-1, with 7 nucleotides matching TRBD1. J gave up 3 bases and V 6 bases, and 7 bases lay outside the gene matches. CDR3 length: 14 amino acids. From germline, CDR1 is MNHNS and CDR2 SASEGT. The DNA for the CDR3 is TGTGCCAGCAGGAGTGGAGACAGGGACACTGAAGCTTTCTTT. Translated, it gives CASRSGDRDTEAFF.

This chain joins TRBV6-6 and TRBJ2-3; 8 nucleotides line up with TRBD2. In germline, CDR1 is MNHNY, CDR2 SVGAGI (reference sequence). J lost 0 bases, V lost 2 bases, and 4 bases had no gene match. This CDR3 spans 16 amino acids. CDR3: CASSYTAGASTDTQYF. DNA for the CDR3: TGTGCCAGCAGTTACACAGCGGGAGCTAGCACAGATACGCAGTATTTT.